This TCR beta chain derives from a study of T cells after yellow fever vaccination. As for the study in general: The authors prepared low-cell-number fractions using SMART-Seq v4 Ultra Low Input.

This clonotype was found a few times. The 5'RACE template-switching step produced TCR cDNA and added a universal primer site and UMIs. TCRdb called the 5' RACE reads again in MiXCR, with one record for every CDR3 protein. The data hold 300,000 to 350,000 distinct CDR3 sequences, with approximately 8% observed a single time. CDR3 length: 15 residues. CDR1 and CDR2 from the germline V gene are SGHRS and YFSETQ. The V gene lost 0 bases and the J gene lost 7 bases, with 17 bases spanning the gap. This chain uses TRBV5-1 with TRBJ2-7; maybe TRBD2 (6 bases). The sequence was obtained from a man aged 18 to 29 who received the YFV17D yellow fever vaccine. The sequenced sample was PBMCs, obtained about 41 days after the first yellow fever vaccination. DNA for the CDR3: TGCGCCAGCAGCTTGGCGGGGCGGGACTTCGAGGAGCAGTACTTC. Translation gives CASSLAGRDFEEQYF.